This T cell receptor (beta chain) was recovered during a study of T cell changes during pregnancy in multiple sclerosis. Clones were read by immunoSEQ multiplex PCR, and TCRdb kept only the in-frame ones, dropping some. The profile covers roughly 93,000 clones, with more than 85% appearing a single time and around 0.93% taken by the ten largest. The CDR3 is 16 residues long. Germline V CDR1 and CDR2: SGHAT, FQDESV (reference sequence). Between the trimmed V and J ends, which lost 5 bases and 5 bases, there was a span of 21 bases. The V gene is TRBV11-1, the J gene TRBJ2-5; D is perhaps TRBD1 (6 bases). The material was peripheral blood, obtained before pregnancy. The receptor's source is a female donor with multiple sclerosis, enrolled in a pregnancy study. Here the CDR3 DNA reads TGTGCCAGCAGCCTCAGGGCCCAGGGGTTTCGGGAGACCCAGTACTTC. Protein sequence: CASSLRAQGFRETQYF.